The 13 T cell receptor beta chains given below trace back to one sample, sequenced in a study of blood T cell repertoires in COVID-19. Sequenced by immunoSEQ multiplex PCR; TCRdb stores in-frame clones only, minus some. The table lists over 200,000 clones, 89% of them singletons. Sample: peripheral blood. The source is a man in his 60s who had recovered from COVID-19.

This sequence joins TRBV15 and TRBJ2-1; TRBD2 agrees at 8 bases. CDR1 LNHNV and CDR2 YYDKDF come from the germline V gene (reference sequence). This CDR3 is 16 amino acids long. V lost 9 bases and J lost 7; bases outside the gene matches: 17. CDR3 sequence reads: CATSGGAGTAQNEQFF. The CDR3 DNA is TGTGCCACGTCCGGGGGGGCGGGTACCGCACAAAATGAGCAGTTCTTC.

This chain links TRBV7-9 with TRBJ1-2, with unresolved D. V lost 1 base and J lost 6, with 18 bases in between. This CDR3 is built from 16 residues. CDR1 SEHNR and CDR2 FQNEAQ come from the germline V gene (reference sequence). In DNA form, the CDR3 reads TGTGCCAGCAGCTTAGTAAGGAGTATTGGAAAGGATGGCTACACCTTC. It translates to CASSLVRSIGKDGYTF.

The rearrangement joins TRBV28 to TRBJ2-1; 14 bases map to TRBD2. The CDR3 totals 15 residues. Per germline, CDR1 MDHEN and CDR2 SYDVKM. The trim removed 8 bases at V and 10 bases at J, leaving 10 bases unmatched. CDR3 in amino acids: CASGETSGRAGEQFF. The CDR3 nucleotides read TGTGCCAGCGGTGAGACTAGCGGGAGGGCCGGAGAGCAGTTCTTC.

Only one count was recorded for this clone. The chain links TRBV7-3 to TRBJ2-3; TRBD2 matches 10 bases. V lost 5 bases and J lost 1; bases outside the gene matches: 3. The CDR3 extends over 15 amino acids. From germline, CDR1 is SGHTA and CDR2 FQGTGA. The CDR3, as DNA: TGTGCCAGCAGCCCCGGGACTAGCGGCACAGATACGCAGTATTTT. This encodes CASSPGTSGTDTQYF.

The chain joins TRBV5-1 to TRBJ2-1; D is perhaps TRBD2 (6 bases). Between the trimmed V and J ends, which lost 7 bases and 0 bases, there was a span of 14 bases. This CDR3 region has 15 residues. Germline V gene lookup returns CDR1 SGHRS and CDR2 YFSETQ. In DNA, the CDR3 is TGCGCCAGCCGAAACACAGCGGGCTCCTACAATGAGCAGTTCTTC. Residues: CASRNTAGSYNEQFF.

The V gene is TRBV7-9, the J gene TRBJ1-3; D unresolved. V lost 5 bases, J lost 2 bases, and 10 bases lay in between. The length of the CDR3 is 14 residues. Germline V gives CDR1 SEHNR, CDR2 FQNEAQ (reference sequence). CDR3 sequence (DNA): TGTGCCAGCAGCACAGTGACACCTGGAAACACCATATATTTT. Its protein product is CASSTVTPGNTIYF. Full variable domain (missing parts from reference TRBV7-9 and TRBJ1-3): DTGVSQNPRHKITKRGQNVTFRCDPISEHNRLYWYRQTLGQGPEFLTYFQNEAQLEKSRLLSDRFSAERPKGSFSTLEIQRTEQGDSAMYLCASSTVTPGNTIYFGEGSWLTVV.

V usage is TRBV30 and J usage is TRBJ1-6; D gene uncertain. V was shortened by 0 bases and J by 5 bases, with 8 bases between the two germline ends. Looked up from germline, CDR1 is GTSNPN and CDR2 is SVGIG (reference sequence). CDR3 length equals 14 residues. The CDR3 DNA sequence: TGTGCCTGGAGTGTACTCGGTAATAATTCACCCCTCCACTTT. This translates into CAWSVLGNNSPLHF.

CDR3: CASSFQTWDYGYTF. The CDR3 DNA reads TGTGCCAGCAGTTTTCAGACTTGGGACTATGGCTACACCTTC. The chain is built from TRBV28 and TRBJ1-2; D is undetermined. Germline loops: CDR1 MDHEN, CDR2 SYDVKM. The CDR3 loop spans 14 amino acids. The V gene lost 3 bases and the J gene lost 3 bases, with 11 bases spanning the gap.

CDR3 nucleotides: TGTGCCAGCAGCGTAGGAGGGGGGGGCCCTGGAAACACCATATATTTT. Translated: CASSVGGGGPGNTIYF. This chain joins TRBV9 and TRBJ1-3; D possibly corresponds to TRBD1 (6 bases). The CDR3 consists of 16 residues. Germline-derived CDR1 and CDR2 are SGDLS and YYNGEE. The V end lost 0 bases, the J end lost 2 bases, and 12 bases lay between the germline ends.

V usage is TRBV19 and J usage is TRBJ2-1, with D possibly matching TRBD2 (6 bases). The germline CDR1 and CDR2 sequences are LNHDA and SQIVND (reference sequence). The CDR3 sequence is 15 residues long. V gave up 7 bases and J gave up 0 bases, with 13 bases separating them. In DNA form, the CDR3 reads TGTGCCAGTAAAAGTTTGGACTACTCCTACAATGAGCAGTTCTTC. Translating gives CASKSLDYSYNEQFF. The full variable domain, with the rest looked up from reference TRBV19 and TRBJ2-1, is DGGITQSPKYLFRKEGQNVTLSCEQNLNHDAMYWYRQDPGQGLRLIYYSQIVNDFQKGDIAEGYSVSREKKESFPLTVTSAQKNPTAFYLCASKSLDYSYNEQFFGPGTRLTVL.

The chain links TRBV12-3 or TRBV12-4 to TRBJ2-5; 7 bases are a match to TRBD2. The CDR3 length is 11 residues. J gave up 7 bases and V 7 bases, and 3 bases lay outside the gene matches. The CDR3, as DNA: TGTGCCAGCACTCCGGGAGGGACCCAGTACTTC. Protein sequence: CASTPGGTQYF.

This chain joins TRBV11-2 and TRBJ2-1, with 14 bases matching TRBD2. CDR1 SGHAT and CDR2 FQNNGV come from the germline V gene. V shed 4 bases and J 7 bases; nucleotides not matched to a gene: 15. The CDR3 totals 19 residues. In nucleotides, the CDR3 is TGTGCCAGCAGCTCGGCCCTCGGGACTAGCGGGAGCCGTTATAATGAGCAGTTCTTC. The encoded protein is CASSSALGTSGSRYNEQFF.

This chain joins TRBV5-1 and TRBJ2-3; D possibly corresponds to TRBD2 (7 bases). The CDR3 is 15 amino acids. The V and J ends lost 6 bases and 4 bases respectively, with 18 bases between them. The germline V gene encodes CDR1 SGHRS and CDR2 YFSETQ. CDR3 nucleotide sequence: TGCGCCAGCACCCTGGCCGGGGGGCCCGCAGATACGCAGTATTTT. Its translation: CASTLAGGPADTQYF.